This entry describes one TCR beta chain. At one end the junction does not follow the germline gene, possibly because of a read error. This sample includes further DNA sequences coding for the same CDR3. Germline assignment: CDR1 SGDLS and CDR2 YYNGEE. This CDR3 contains 14 residues. The data derive from a study of control samples from healthy donors and cancer patients. Assay used: immunoSEQ multiplex PCR; TCRdb lists only in-frame clones, some missing. Found here are around 45,000 clones, over 65% of them singletons; the top ten hold approximately 17%. This TCR was recovered from a male donor with melanoma. The sample taken for sequencing was formalin-fixed, paraffin-embedded tissue. The chain recombines TRBV9 with TRBJ2-7; D call uncertain. The CDR3 here is CASSDRAFSYEQYF. CDR3 sequence (DNA): TGTGCCAGCAGCGATCGGGCCTTCTCCTACGAGCAATACTTC. Complete variable domain (other parts from reference TRBV9 and TRBJ2-7): DSGVTQTPKHLITATGQRVTLRCSPRSGDLSVYWYQQSLDQGLQFLIQYYNGEERAKGNILERFSAQQFPDLHSELNLSSLELGDSALYFCASSDRAFSYEQYFGPGTRLTVT.